This paragraph reports one T cell receptor (beta chain). Its specificity is not known. This CDR3 fails to terminate in the conserved phenylalanine or tryptophan, so it likely reflects a read error. No DNA is shown, since the ends of the CDR3 on it are uncertain; the CDR3 is the one TCRdb lists. The CDR3 is made up of 13 amino acids, end residues included. Germline V lookup: CDR1 SGHAT, CDR2 FQNNGV. This sample is part of a study of tumor-infiltrating lymphocytes in primary liver carcinoma. Study-wide points: Tumors significantly exceeded blood in top-250-clone fraction (p = 0.039).

A primer in the constant region served to generate TCR beta cDNA from approximately 460 ng of total RNA. Three rounds of nested multiplex PCR with slightly modified ARM-PCR produced TCR beta libraries. A C-beta reverse primer and TRBV1-TRBV30 forward primers served in each of the first two PCR rounds, at approximately 10 cycles apiece. MiXCR, run by TCRdb on the multiplex PCR reads, gives a single entry per CDR3 protein. This repertoire shows approximately 110,000 distinct CDR3 sequences, 60% to 75% found once; its top ten account for approximately 8%. The tissue used was unsorted bulk material of about 19-33 mg. RNA and DNA were co-extracted from it with the AllPrep DNA/RNA mini kit. Chronic HBV infection was present, with no prior treatment. The study sampled five separate regions from each tumor.

Sample: liver tumor tissue from sampling region 3. Regarding subset: tumor region T3, left-lateral pole. This TCR was recovered from a woman aged 60 to 75 with primary liver carcinoma and hepatitis B virus infection. The rearrangement joins TRBV11-2 to TRBJ1-3. The CDR3 here is CASSLPDGNTICS.